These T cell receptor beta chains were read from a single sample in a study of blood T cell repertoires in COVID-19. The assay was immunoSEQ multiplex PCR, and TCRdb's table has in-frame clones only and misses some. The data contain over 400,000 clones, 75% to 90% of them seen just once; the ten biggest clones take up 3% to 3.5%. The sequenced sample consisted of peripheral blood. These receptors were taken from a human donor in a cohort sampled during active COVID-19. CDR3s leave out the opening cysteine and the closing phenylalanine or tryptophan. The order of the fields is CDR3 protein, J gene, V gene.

ASSYTPGDTLETQY TRBJ2-5 TRBV6-6
ASSQERVGNYGYT TRBJ1-2 TRBV14
ASSPGIYGYT TRBJ1-2 TRBV6-2/TRBV6-3
ASSWTSGHNEQF TRBJ2-1 TRBV6-2/TRBV6-3
ASSQEPAGVRRTGELF TRBJ2-2 TRBV4-3
ASSFFRREETQY TRBJ2-5 TRBV7-2
AWRLEDGELF TRBJ2-2 TRBV30
ASSFLALSGYT TRBJ1-2 TRBV11-2
SVRRTGANTEAF TRBJ1-1 TRBV29-1
ASSRRLNLAGGSYEQY TRBJ2-7 TRBV4-1
ASLLSSGANVLT TRBJ2-6 TRBV28
SVVPGGEGELF TRBJ2-2 TRBV29-1
ASSVGTSGNNEQF TRBJ2-1 TRBV11-2
ASSDGQRNQPQH TRBJ1-5 TRBV2
ASSIASGSPYNEQF TRBJ2-1 TRBV19
ASRIISGATGELF TRBJ2-2 TRBV19
ASSQGLLGQGAQPQH TRBJ1-5 TRBV4-1
ASSLAATGEHEQY TRBJ2-7 TRBV5-1
ASSATGTGSFYEQY TRBJ2-7 TRBV5-1
ASSFTTADTQY TRBJ2-3 TRBV7-6
ASSQVLTGSEAF TRBJ1-1 TRBV3-1/TRBV3-2
ASRQGVNQPQH TRBJ1-5 TRBV25-1
ASSRQGAYGYT TRBJ1-2 TRBV6-5
ASSSGTGGYSDYEQY TRBJ2-7 TRBV6-2/TRBV6-3
ASSQGSAGGSYEQY TRBJ2-7 TRBV4-1
ASSPPDRNGYT TRBJ1-2 TRBV28
AWSVGTSGANVLT TRBJ2-6 TRBV30
ASSSQGPYGYT TRBJ1-2 TRBV27
ASSLRTRGQETQY TRBJ2-5 TRBV5-1
ASRRTGGLYEQY TRBJ2-7 TRBV6-5
ASSLLSGRSSYEQY TRBJ2-7 TRBV7-2
ASSRRNQPQH TRBJ1-5 TRBV5-8
ATSRAGVPYEQY TRBJ2-7 TRBV5-6
ASSEDRGRLASPLH TRBJ1-6 TRBV21-1
ASSFGGRGTGELF TRBJ2-2 TRBV7-3
ASSFVGQAHSEAF TRBJ1-1 TRBV5-1
AFRTSGRAYEQY TRBJ2-7 TRBV30
ASSSTVFSYNEQF TRBJ2-1 TRBV6-2/TRBV6-3
ASSQSRGKNTEAF TRBJ1-1 TRBV16
ASSQKAGTGVEGYGYT TRBJ1-2 TRBV14
ASSPHRGHEKLF TRBJ1-4 TRBV11-3
ASSETPGQPQGTQY TRBJ2-5 TRBV7-6
ASNRGLGTDTQY TRBJ2-3 TRBV6-5
ASSLAGATDTQY TRBJ2-3 TRBV7-2
ASTRTRNTEAF TRBJ1-1 TRBV6-5
ASSIWTSGRGRGQF TRBJ2-1 TRBV19
ASTDSGAADTQY TRBJ2-3 TRBV28
AWSVRWRIRTYEQY TRBJ2-7 TRBV30
ASSLGKGGLY TRBJ1-3 TRBV7-2
ASSLGDSPTYEQY TRBJ2-7 TRBV3-1/TRBV3-2